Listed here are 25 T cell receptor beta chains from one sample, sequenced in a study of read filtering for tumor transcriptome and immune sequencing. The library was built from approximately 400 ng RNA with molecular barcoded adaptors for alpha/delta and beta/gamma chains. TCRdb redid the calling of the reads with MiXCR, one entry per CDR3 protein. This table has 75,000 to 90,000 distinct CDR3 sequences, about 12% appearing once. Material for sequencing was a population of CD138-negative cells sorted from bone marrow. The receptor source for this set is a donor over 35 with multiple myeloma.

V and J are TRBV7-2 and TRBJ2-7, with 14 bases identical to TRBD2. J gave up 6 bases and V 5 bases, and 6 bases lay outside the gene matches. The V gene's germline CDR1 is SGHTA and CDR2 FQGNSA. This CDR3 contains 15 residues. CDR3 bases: TGTGCCAGCAGCCCGACTAGCGGGAGGGCCGCCGAGCAGTACTTC. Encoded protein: CASSPTSGRAAEQYF.

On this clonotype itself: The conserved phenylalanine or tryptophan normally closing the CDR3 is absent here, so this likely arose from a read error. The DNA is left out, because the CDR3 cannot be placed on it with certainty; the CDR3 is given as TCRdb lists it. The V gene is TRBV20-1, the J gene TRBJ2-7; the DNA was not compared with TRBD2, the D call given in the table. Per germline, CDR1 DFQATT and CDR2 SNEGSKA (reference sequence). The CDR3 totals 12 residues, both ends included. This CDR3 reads CSANRGSFDWVI.

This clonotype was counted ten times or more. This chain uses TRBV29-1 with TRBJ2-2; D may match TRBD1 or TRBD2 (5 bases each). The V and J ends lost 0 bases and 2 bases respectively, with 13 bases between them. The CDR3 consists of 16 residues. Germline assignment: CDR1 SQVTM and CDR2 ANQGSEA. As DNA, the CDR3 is TGCAGCGTTGAAGATCGAGACGGGGCTAACACCGGGGAGCTGTTTTTT. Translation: CSVEDRDGANTGELFF.

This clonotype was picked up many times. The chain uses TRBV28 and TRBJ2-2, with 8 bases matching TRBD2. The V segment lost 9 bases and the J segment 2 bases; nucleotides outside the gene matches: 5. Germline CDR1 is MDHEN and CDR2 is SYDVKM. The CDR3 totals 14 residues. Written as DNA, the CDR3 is TGTGCCAGTATAGCGGGACCCAACACCGGGGAGCTGTTTTTT. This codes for CASIAGPNTGELFF.

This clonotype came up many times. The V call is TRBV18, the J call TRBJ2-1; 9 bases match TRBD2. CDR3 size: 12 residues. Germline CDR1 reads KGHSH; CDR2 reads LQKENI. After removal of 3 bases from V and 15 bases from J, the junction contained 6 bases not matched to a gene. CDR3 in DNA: TGTGCCAGCTCACCTCAGCGGGAGGCCCCGTTCTTC. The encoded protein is CASSPQREAPFF.

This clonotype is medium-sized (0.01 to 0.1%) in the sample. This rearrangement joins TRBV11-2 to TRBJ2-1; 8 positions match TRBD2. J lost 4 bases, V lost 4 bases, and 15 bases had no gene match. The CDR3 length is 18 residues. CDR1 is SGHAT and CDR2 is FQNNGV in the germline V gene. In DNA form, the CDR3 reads TGTGCCAGCAGCTCCGGACCTAGCGGGTCACTCGTGTACAATGAGCAGTTCTTC. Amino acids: CASSSGPSGSLVYNEQFF.

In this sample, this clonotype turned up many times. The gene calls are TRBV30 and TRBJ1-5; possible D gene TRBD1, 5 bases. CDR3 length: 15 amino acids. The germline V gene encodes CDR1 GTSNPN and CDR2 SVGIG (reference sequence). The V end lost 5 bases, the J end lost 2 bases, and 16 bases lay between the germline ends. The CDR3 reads CAWAYGGFGNQPQHF. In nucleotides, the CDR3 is TGTGCCTGGGCCTACGGGGGTTTCGGCAATCAGCCCCAGCATTTT.

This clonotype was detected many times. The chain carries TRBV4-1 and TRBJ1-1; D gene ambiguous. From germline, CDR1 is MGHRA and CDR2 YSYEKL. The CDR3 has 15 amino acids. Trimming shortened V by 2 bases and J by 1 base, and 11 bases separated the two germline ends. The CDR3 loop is CASSQTPQPNTEAFF. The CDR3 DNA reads TGCGCCAGCAGCCAAACGCCGCAGCCGAACACTGAAGCTTTCTTT.

CDR3 DNA sequence: TGTGCCAGCAGCTTACACCGGGGGAAAGATACGCAGTATTTT. Protein: CASSLHRGKDTQYF. The chain carries TRBV7-2 and TRBJ2-3, with D possibly matching TRBD2 (6 bases). The V end lost 2 bases, the J end lost 5 bases, and 11 bases lay between the germline ends. Germline loops: CDR1 SGHTA, CDR2 FQGNSA. The length of the CDR3 is 14 residues.

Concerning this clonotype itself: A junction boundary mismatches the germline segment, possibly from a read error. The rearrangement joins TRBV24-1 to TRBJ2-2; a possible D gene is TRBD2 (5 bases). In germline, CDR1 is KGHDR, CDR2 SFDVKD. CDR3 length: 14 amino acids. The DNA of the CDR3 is TGTGCCACCAGTGACCCAAGCAACATCGGGGAGCAGTTTTTT. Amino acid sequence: CATSDPSNIGEQFF.

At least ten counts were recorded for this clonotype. The DNA for the CDR3 is TGTGCCAGCAGCCCCTCTTGGGGGGGAAGGGACAATGAGCAGTTCTTC. It encodes CASSPSWGGRDNEQFF. This rearrangement joins TRBV11-2 to TRBJ2-1; 7 bases fit TRBD2. CDR1 and CDR2 (germline): SGHAT, FQNNGV. The length of the CDR3 is 16 residues. With V trimmed by 5 bases and J by 5 bases, 12 bases remained unmatched.

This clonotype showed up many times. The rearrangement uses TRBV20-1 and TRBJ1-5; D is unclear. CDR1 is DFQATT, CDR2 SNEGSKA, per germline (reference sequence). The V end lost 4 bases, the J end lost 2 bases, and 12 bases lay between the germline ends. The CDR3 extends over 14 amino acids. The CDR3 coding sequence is TGCAGTGCTACCCGGTCCACCGGCAATCAGCCCCAGCATTTT. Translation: CSATRSTGNQPQHF.

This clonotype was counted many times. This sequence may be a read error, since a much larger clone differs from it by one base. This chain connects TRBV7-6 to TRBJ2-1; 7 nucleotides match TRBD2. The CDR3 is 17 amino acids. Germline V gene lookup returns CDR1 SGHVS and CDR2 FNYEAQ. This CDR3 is CASSPVGGGPPHNGQFF. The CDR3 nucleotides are TGTGCCAGCAGCCCCGTCGGGGGAGGGCCACCCCACAATGGGCAGTTCTTC.

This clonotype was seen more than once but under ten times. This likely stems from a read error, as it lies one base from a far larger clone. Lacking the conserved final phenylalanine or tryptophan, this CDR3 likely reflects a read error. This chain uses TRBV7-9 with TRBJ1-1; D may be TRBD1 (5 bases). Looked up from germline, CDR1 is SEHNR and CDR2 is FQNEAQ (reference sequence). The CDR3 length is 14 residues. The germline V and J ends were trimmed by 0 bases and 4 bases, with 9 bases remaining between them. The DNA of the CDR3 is TGTGCCAGCAGCTTAGCGCTGCAGGGCACTGAAGCTTTCCTT. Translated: CASSLALQGTEAFL.

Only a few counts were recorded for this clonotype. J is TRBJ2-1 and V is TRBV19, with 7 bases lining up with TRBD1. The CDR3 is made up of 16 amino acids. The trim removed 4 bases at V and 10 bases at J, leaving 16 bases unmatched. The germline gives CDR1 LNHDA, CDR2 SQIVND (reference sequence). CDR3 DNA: TGTGCCAGTAGTAACAGACAGGGTGGGTCTCCACTGGAGCAGTTCTTC. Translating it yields CASSNRQGGSPLEQFF. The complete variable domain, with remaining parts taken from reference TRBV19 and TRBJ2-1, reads DGGITQSPKYLFRKEGQNVTLSCEQNLNHDAMYWYRQDPGQGLRLIYYSQIVNDFQKGDIAEGYSVSREKKESFPLTVTSAQKNPTAFYLCASSNRQGGSPLEQFFGPGTRLTVL.

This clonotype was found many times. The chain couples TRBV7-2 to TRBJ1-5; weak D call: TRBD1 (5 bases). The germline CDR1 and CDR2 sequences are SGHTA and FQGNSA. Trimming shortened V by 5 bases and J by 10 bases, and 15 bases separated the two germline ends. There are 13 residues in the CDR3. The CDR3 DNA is TGTGCCAGCAGCAAACCGGGACTTCAACCCCAGCATTTT. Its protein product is CASSKPGLQPQHF.

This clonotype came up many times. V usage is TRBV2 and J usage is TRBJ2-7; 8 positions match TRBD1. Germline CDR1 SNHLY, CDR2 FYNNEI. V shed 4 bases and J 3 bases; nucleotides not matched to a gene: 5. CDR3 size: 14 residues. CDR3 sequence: CASSGTGGVYEQYF. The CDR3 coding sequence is TGTGCCAGCAGTGGAACAGGGGGAGTCTACGAGCAGTACTTC.

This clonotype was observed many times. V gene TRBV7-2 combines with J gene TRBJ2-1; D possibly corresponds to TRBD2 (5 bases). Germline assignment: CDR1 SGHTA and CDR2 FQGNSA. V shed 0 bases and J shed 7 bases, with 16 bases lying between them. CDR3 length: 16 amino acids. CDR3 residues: CASSLAVQRNPNEQFF. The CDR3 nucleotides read TGTGCCAGCAGCTTAGCGGTGCAGCGGAACCCGAATGAGCAGTTCTTC.

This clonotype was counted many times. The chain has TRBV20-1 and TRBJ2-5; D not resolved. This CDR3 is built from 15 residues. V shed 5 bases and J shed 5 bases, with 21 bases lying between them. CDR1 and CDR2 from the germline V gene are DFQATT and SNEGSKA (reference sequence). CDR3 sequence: CSARTATAPGETQYF. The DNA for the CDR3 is TGCAGTGCTCGAACGGCGACTGCCCCTGGGGAGACCCAGTACTTC.

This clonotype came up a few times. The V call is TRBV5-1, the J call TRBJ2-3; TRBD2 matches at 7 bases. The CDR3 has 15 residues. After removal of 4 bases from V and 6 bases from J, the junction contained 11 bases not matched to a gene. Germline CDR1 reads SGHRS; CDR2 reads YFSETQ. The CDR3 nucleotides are TGCGCCAGCAGCCCGAGAGTTGAAGCGGGGGATACGCAGTATTTT. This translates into CASSPRVEAGDTQYF.

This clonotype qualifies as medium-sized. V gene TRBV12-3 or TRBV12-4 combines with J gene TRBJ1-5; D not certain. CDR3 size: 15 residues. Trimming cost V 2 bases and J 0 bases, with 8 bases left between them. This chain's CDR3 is CASSLTPDSNQPQHF. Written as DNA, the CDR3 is TGTGCCAGCAGTTTAACCCCGGATAGCAATCAGCCCCAGCATTTT.

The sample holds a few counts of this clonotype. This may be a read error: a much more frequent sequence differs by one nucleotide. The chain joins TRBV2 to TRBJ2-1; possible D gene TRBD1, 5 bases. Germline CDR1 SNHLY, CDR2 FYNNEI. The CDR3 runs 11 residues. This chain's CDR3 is CAGRDYNEQFF. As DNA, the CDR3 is TGTGCCGGCAGGGACTACAATGAGCAGTTCTTC.

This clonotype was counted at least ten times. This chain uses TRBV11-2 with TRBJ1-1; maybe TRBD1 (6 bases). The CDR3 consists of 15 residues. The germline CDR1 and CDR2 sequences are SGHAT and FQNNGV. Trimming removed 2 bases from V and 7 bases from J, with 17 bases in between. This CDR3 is CASSLQGRVSGEAFF. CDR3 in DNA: TGTGCCAGCAGCTTACAGGGGAGGGTCTCCGGTGAAGCTTTCTTT.

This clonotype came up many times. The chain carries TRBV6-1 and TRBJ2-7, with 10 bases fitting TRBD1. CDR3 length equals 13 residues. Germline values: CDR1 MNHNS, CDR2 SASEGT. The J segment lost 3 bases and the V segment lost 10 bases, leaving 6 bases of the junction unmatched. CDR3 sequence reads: CATRQGAGYEQYF. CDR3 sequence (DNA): TGTGCCACCCGACAGGGGGCCGGCTACGAGCAGTACTTC.

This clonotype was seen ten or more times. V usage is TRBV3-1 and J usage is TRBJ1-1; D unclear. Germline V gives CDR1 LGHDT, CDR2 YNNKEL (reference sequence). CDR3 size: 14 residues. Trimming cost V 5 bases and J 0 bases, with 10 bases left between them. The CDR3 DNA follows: TGTGCCAGCAGCAACACACAAGTGAACACTGAAGCTTTCTTT. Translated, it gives CASSNTQVNTEAFF.